This T cell receptor beta chain originates from a study of T cell responses to AZD1222 COVID-19 vaccine. Findings and caveats of the study: The donor cohort was predominantly white British with a female majority, and clonal diversity may have been underestimated. Seropositive at baseline were only a handful of AZD1222 recipients. With dominance at 160-218 and 743-854, vaccine-associated CD4 TCRs spanned spike.

In the case of this clone: Its antigen is unidentified.

CDR1 is MNHEY, CDR2 SVGAGI, per germline. This CDR3 comprises 16 residues. Trimming took 3 bases from V and 3 from J; bases not matched to a gene: 6. TCRdb's table, derived via immunoSEQ multiplex PCR, lists solely in-frame clones and lacks some. The data show roughly 140,000 clones, 87% seen once. Specimen: peripheral blood, collected 28 days after the second AZD1222 dose. V and J are TRBV6-5 and TRBJ1-2, with TRBD1 matching over 11 bases. The receptor was isolated from an adult who received the AZD1222 COVID-19 vaccine. CDR3 residues: CASSYSGQGADYGYTF. As DNA, the CDR3 is TGTGCCAGCAGTTATTCCGGACAGGGGGCGGACTATGGCTACACCTTC.